This TCR beta chain comes out of a study of T cells after somatic rescue of genetic block (dated by TCRdb to about 2020). Regarding the research as a whole: The study assessed how robust, over the long term, a T-cell system was when the system had developed through somatic rescue of a genetic block in T-cell development.

Taken from the germline V gene, the CDR1 and CDR2 loops are SGHDT and YYEEEE. Trimming at the junction amounts to 4 bases on V and 7 bases on J, and the germline ends lie 17 bases apart. The CDR3 has 15 amino acids, counting the end cysteine and phenylalanine. The only DNA kept is the CDR3, 45 bases in frame from the first base. Of note for this clone: Its antigen is unknown. There are no base qualities to consult, and no much larger clone falls within one base.

The library came from the immunoSEQ multiplex PCR assay. TCRdb took this table from immuneACCESS and kept in-frame rearrangements with V and J called. Such tables lack part of the clones; where checked against another copy, unresolved V genes explain under half of the gap, and the rest is unexplained. The sample has roughly 67,000 clones on record, 92% of them singletons. The top ten constitute 2.9% of the sample. The sequenced material came from peripheral blood mononuclear cells (PBMCs). The TCR comes from a man in his forties or fifties. Recombination connected TRBV5-6 to TRBJ1-4; a weak D assignment points to TRBD1 (6 bases agree). CDR3 loop: CASSRQNRDSEKLFF. In nucleotide form, the sequence is TGTGCCAGCAGCCGCCAAAACAGGGATAGTGAAAAACTGTTTTTT.